This entry describes one TCR beta chain. Its cognate antigen is unknown. These data originate in a study of human T cells and chemical hapten exposure. Findings of the study overall: The formation of large CDR3 similarity clusters by expanded TCRs significantly exceeded that of controls. Those TCRs sitting above 1 in 1000 frequency stayed the same with DPC sensitization.

Time point in this sample: patch test 1, 2 weeks after DPC sensitization. Stated treatment: therapeutic diphenylcyclopropenone sensitization with weekly scalp DPC. Patients had alopecia, were aged 18 to 70, and were not pregnant. As handled by the study authors: There were a median of around 100,000 TCRs per sample, with a range from about 23,224 to 690,600. MiXCR, run by TCRdb on the RACE reads, gives a single entry per CDR3 protein. The V and J calls follow TCRdb's processing rather than the paper's. The table lists tens of thousands of distinct CDR3 sequences, 7% to 10% of them singletons, with 10% to 15% in the top ten. CDR1 is SGHTA and CDR2 is FQGNSA in the germline V gene. J gave up 5 bases and V 3 bases, and 11 bases lay outside the gene matches. The CDR3 runs to 17 residues.

The sequence derives from a woman aged 40-49 years with alopecia areata. Some clones in this sample may be carry-over from other donors' samples. The sample was whole blood, taken in connection with sensitization to the hapten diphenylcyclopropenone (DPC). The rearrangement links TRBV7-2 to TRBJ1-4, with 8 positions matching TRBD1. CDR3 in amino acids: CASSFSLGDRGNEKLFF. Written as DNA, the CDR3 is TGTGCCAGCAGCTTCTCTCTCGGTGACAGGGGAAATGAAAAACTGTTTTTT. Supplemented by reference TRBV7-2 and TRBJ1-4, the full variable domain reads GAGVSQSPSNKVTEKGKDVELRCDPISGHTALYWYRQSLGQGLEFLIYFQGNSAPDKSGLPSDRFSAERTGGSVSTLTIQRTQQEDSAVYLCASSFSLGDRGNEKLFFGSGTQLSVL.